The sequence of this T cell receptor (beta chain) was determined in a study of T cell changes during pregnancy in multiple sclerosis. The CDR3 is 13 residues long. V lost 5 bases, J lost 5 bases, and 12 bases lay in between. The germline V gene has CDR1 SGHTA and CDR2 FQGNSA. The data were produced by immunoSEQ multiplex PCR, yet TCRdb's version contains in-frame clones alone and is incomplete. The sample lists approximately 40,000 clones; roughly 88% were seen once. This clone was seen once. This sample comprised peripheral blood, obtained in the first trimester of pregnancy. V usage is TRBV7-2 and J usage is TRBJ1-1; D is ambiguous. The source of this sequence is a female donor in good health, enrolled as a control in a pregnancy study. CDR3 protein: CASSATSFTEAFF. Here the CDR3 DNA reads TGTGCCAGCAGCGCGACATCGTTTACTGAAGCTTTCTTT.